A selection of T cell receptor beta chains follows, all from one sample in a study of cytomegalovirus exposure and HLA in healthy donors. The protocol was immunoSEQ multiplex PCR, while the TCRdb copy is restricted to in-frame clones and leaves out a portion. The repertoire holds about 150,000 clones, with about 64% as singletons. The sequencing sample was made of PBMCs. Receptor source: a woman aged 55-69 years in good health and CMV-seropositive. The CDR3 runs from the conserved cysteine through the conserved F or W. The D gene is left open where the match is weak. A row's size may be missing; if present it is once, few, many or a size class.

NA,TRBV4-3,NA,TRBJ2-7,CASSQDLAPPREQYF,TGCGCCAGCAGCCAGGATCTAGCGCCCCCCAGGGAGCAGTACTTC
NA,TRBV28,TRBD1,TRBJ1-2,CASSSTGRIHNYGYTF,TGTGCCAGCAGTTCGACAGGGAGAATCCATAACTATGGCTACACCTTC
NA,TRBV11-1,TRBD1,TRBJ2-7,CASSPRDRRSTKQYF,TGTGCCAGCAGCCCAAGGGACAGGAGGTCGACGAAGCAGTACTTC
NA,TRBV6-5,TRBD2,TRBJ2-3,CASSYSGRGDTQYF,TGTGCCAGCAGTTACTCAGGGAGGGGAGATACGCAGTATTTT
NA,TRBV12-5,NA,TRBJ2-6,CASGLNPGRYKANVLTF,TGTGCTAGTGGTTTGAACCCAGGTCGCTATAAGGCCAACGTCCTGACTTTC
NA,TRBV6-1,NA,TRBJ2-7,CASSGRQHSYEQYF,TGTGCCAGCAGTGGACGACAGCACTCCTACGAGCAGTACTTC
NA,TRBV10-3,NA,TRBJ2-2,CAIPGLSTGELFF,TGTGCCATCCCAGGATTGTCCACCGGGGAGCTGTTTTTT
NA,TRBV5-4,NA,TRBJ1-1,CASTPEGGYTEAFF,TGTGCCAGCACTCCTGAGGGGGGGTACACTGAAGCTTTCTTT
NA,TRBV11-2,TRBD2,TRBJ2-7,CATAPALRENYEQYF,TGTGCCACCGCGCCCGCGTTGCGGGAGAACTACGAGCAGTACTTC
NA,TRBV7-3,TRBD1,TRBJ1-5,CASSAGGSQPQHF,TGTGCCAGCAGCGCAGGGGGCAGTCAGCCCCAGCATTTT
NA,TRBV28,NA,TRBJ1-2,CASSSRSGSEFQYGYTF,TGTGCCAGCAGTTCGCGATCCGGGTCGGAGTTTCAGTATGGCTACACCTTC
NA,TRBV4-2,TRBD1,TRBJ2-1,CASSQLNRGRDEQFF,TGTGCCAGCAGCCAGCTAAACAGGGGAAGGGATGAGCAGTTCTTC
NA,TRBV5-1,NA,TRBJ2-1,CASSLPIGSGNEQFF,TGCGCCAGCAGCTTGCCGATTGGGAGTGGGAATGAGCAGTTCTTC
NA,TRBV27,NA,TRBJ1-1,CASSLGTSYTEAFF,TGTGCCAGCAGTTTAGGGACATCCTACACTGAAGCTTTCTTT
few,TRBV9,NA,TRBJ2-1,CASSVSGVDYNEQFF,TGTGCCAGCAGCGTCAGCGGAGTAGACTACAATGAGCAGTTCTTC
once,TRBV30,TRBD2,TRBJ2-3,CAWKSGILTDTQYF,TGTGCCTGGAAGAGCGGGATCTTGACAGATACGCAGTATTTT
NA,TRBV19,NA,TRBJ1-2,CASSTQTGEFHGYTF,TGTGCCAGTAGTACTCAGACAGGAGAGTTCCATGGCTACACCTTC
few,TRBV29-1,TRBD1,TRBJ2-7,CSAITGGSYEQYF,TGCAGCGCCATTACAGGGGGCTCCTACGAGCAGTACTTC
NA,TRBV7-2,NA,TRBJ1-1,CASSPDRSNTEAFF,TGTGCCAGCAGCCCGGACAGATCGAACACTGAAGCTTTCTTT
few,TRBV25-1,TRBD1,TRBJ2-1,CASSRDRGVNEQFF,TGTGCCAGCAGTCGGGACAGGGGGGTTAATGAGCAGTTCTTC
NA,TRBV2,NA,TRBJ2-4,CASSDRGDIQYF,TGTGCCAGCAGTGACAGGGGGGACATTCAGTACTTC
NA,TRBV7-3,TRBD2,TRBJ2-3,CASSLGLAGRTDTQYF,TGTGCCAGCAGCCTTGGCCTAGCGGGACGCACAGATACGCAGTATTTT
NA,TRBV28,TRBD2,TRBJ2-1,CASSSLSGRNYNEQFF,TGTGCCAGCAGTTCCCTTAGCGGGAGAAACTACAATGAGCAGTTCTTC
NA,TRBV28,NA,TRBJ2-3,CASSLPARVTDTQYF,TGTGCCAGCAGTTTACCCGCGCGGGTCACAGATACGCAGTATTTT
few,TRBV6-6,NA,TRBJ1-1,CASSITGQNTEAFF,TGTGCCAGCAGTATCACAGGCCAGAACACTGAAGCTTTCTTT
NA,TRBV5-4,NA,TRBJ1-2,CASSLTPGHNYGYTF,TGTGCCAGCAGCCTCACACCGGGACATAACTATGGCTACACCTTC
NA,TRBV7-9,TRBD2,TRBJ2-3,CASSLVSGNTDTQYF,TGTGCCAGCAGCTTAGTTAGCGGGAACACAGATACGCAGTATTTT
NA,TRBV19,TRBD1,TRBJ2-3,CASSISWAGGKDTQYF,TGTGCCAGTAGTATAAGTTGGGCAGGGGGCAAAGATACGCAGTATTTT
NA,TRBV5-1,NA,TRBJ2-3,CASSFVTATDTQYF,TGCGCCAGCAGCTTTGTGACAGCCACAGATACGCAGTATTTT
NA,TRBV7-6,NA,TRBJ2-2,CASSPTDYSRELFF,TGTGCCAGCAGCCCCACCGACTACTCAAGGGAGCTGTTTTTT
NA,TRBV7-2,TRBD1,TRBJ1-1,CASSFQTGITEAFF,TGTGCCAGCAGCTTCCAGACAGGGATCACTGAAGCTTTCTTT
NA,TRBV19,TRBD1,TRBJ1-2,CASSRDRAYVYTF,TGTGCCAGTAGTAGGGACAGGGCCTATGTCTACACCTTC
few,TRBV28,TRBD2,TRBJ2-3,CASSLGGGVKADTQYF,TGTGCCAGCAGTTTAGGGGGGGGAGTCAAGGCAGATACGCAGTATTTT
NA,TRBV4-2,NA,TRBJ1-1,CASSQEPGIGTTFF,TGTGCCAGCAGCCAAGAGCCAGGGATCGGGACAACTTTCTTT
few,TRBV7-9,NA,TRBJ1-5,CASSRSQYQPQHF,TGTGCCAGCAGCCGAAGTCAGTATCAGCCCCAGCATTTT
few,TRBV29-1,NA,TRBJ1-1,CSAGQSMNTEAFF,TGCAGCGCCGGACAAAGCATGAACACTGAAGCTTTCTTT
NA,TRBV10-1,NA,TRBJ2-7,CASITLKAAYEQYF,TGCGCCAGCATCACGTTGAAAGCCGCCTACGAGCAGTACTTC
NA,TRBV2,TRBD1,TRBJ1-1,CASSEGQVGTEAFF,TGTGCCAGCAGCGAGGGACAGGTTGGAACTGAAGCTTTCTTT
NA,TRBV2,NA,TRBJ1-4,CASLPGGATNEKLFF,TGTGCCAGCCTGCCGGGGGGCGCAACTAATGAAAAACTGTTTTTT
few,TRBV30,TRBD2,TRBJ2-1,CAWMGGGTSGRETSYNEQFF,TGTGCCTGGATGGGTGGAGGGACTAGCGGGAGAGAGACCTCCTACAATGAGCAGTTCTTC
NA,TRBV28,TRBD2,TRBJ2-1,CASSSPLAGGHNEQFF,TGTGCCAGCAGCTCCCCATTAGCGGGAGGACACAATGAGCAGTTCTTC
few,TRBV4-3,NA,TRBJ2-3,CASSQDYTDTQYF,TGCGCCAGCAGCCAAGACTACACAGATACGCAGTATTTT
once,TRBV7-2,TRBD2,TRBJ2-1,CASRGSGRDEQFF,TGTGCCAGCAGGGGGAGCGGGAGAGATGAGCAGTTCTTC
NA,TRBV4-1,NA,TRBJ2-7,CASSQDEVAVYEQYF,TGCGCCAGCAGCCAAGATGAGGTGGCCGTCTACGAGCAGTACTTC
few,TRBV9,TRBD2,TRBJ2-2,CASSASGSGTGELFF,TGTGCCAGCAGCGCTAGCGGGAGTGGAACCGGGGAGCTGTTTTTT
NA,TRBV18,TRBD1,TRBJ2-7,CASSPPGQSTHEQYF,TGTGCCAGCTCACCACCGGGACAGAGTACCCACGAGCAGTACTTC
NA,TRBV14,NA,TRBJ2-2,CASSPETPVATGELFF,TGTGCCAGCAGCCCGGAGACTCCGGTGGCCACCGGGGAGCTGTTTTTT
NA,TRBV21-1,NA,TRBJ2-7,CASSLRTSGAYEQYF,TGTGCCAGCAGCCTACGGACTAGCGGGGCCTACGAGCAGTACTTC
NA,TRBV5-1,TRBD2,TRBJ2-3,CASSWGAGGDTQYF,TGCGCCAGCAGCTGGGGAGCGGGAGGTGATACGCAGTATTTT
NA,TRBV6-6,NA,TRBJ2-7,CASSRDMAYEQYF,TGTGCCAGCAGCCGGGACATGGCCTACGAGCAGTACTTC
NA,TRBV7-2,NA,TRBJ2-7,CASSSASGFTYEQYF,TGTGCCAGCAGCTCGGCAAGCGGGTTCACCTACGAGCAGTACTTC